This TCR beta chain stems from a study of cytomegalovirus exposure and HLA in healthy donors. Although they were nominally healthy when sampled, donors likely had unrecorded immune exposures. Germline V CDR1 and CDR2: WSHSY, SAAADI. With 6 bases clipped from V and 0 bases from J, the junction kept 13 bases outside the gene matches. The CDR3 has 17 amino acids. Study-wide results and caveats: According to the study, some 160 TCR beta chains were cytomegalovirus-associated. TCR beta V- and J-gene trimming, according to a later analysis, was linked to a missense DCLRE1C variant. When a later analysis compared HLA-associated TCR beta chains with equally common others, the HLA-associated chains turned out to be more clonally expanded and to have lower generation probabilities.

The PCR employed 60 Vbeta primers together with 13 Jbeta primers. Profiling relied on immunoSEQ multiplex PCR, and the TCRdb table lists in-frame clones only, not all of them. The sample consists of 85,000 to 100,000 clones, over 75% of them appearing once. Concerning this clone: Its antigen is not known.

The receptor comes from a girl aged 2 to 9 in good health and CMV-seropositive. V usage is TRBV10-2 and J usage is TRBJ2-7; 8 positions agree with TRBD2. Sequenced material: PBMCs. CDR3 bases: TGCGCCAGCAGACTTGTCGATATAGCGGGACGCTCCTACGAGCAGTACTTC. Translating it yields CASRLVDIAGRSYEQYF.